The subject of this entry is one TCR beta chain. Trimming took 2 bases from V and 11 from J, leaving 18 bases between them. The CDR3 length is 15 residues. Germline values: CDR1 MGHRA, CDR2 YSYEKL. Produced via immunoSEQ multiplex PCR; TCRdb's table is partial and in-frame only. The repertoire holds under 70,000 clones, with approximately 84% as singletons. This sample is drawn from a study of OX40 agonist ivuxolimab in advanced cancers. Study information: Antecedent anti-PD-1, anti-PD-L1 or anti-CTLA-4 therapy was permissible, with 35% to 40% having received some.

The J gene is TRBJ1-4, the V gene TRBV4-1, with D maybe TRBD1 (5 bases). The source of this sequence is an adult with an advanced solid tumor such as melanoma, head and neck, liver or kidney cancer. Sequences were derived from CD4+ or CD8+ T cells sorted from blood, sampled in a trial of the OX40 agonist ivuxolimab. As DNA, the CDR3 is TGCGCCAGCAGCCAAAGGGCCCCGGGCGGGGGTAAACTGTTTTTT. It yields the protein CASSQRAPGGGKLFF.